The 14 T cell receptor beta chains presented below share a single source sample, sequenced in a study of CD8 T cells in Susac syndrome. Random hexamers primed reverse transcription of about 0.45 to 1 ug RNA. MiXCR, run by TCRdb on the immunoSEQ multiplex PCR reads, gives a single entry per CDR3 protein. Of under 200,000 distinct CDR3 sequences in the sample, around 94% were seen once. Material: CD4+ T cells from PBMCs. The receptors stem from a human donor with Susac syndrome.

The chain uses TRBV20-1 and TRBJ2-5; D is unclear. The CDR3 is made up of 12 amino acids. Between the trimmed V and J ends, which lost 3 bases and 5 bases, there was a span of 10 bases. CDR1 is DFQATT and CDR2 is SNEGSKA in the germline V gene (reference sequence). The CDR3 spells CSASLVVETQYF. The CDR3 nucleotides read TGCAGTGCTAGTTTAGTTGTGGAGACCCAGTACTTC.

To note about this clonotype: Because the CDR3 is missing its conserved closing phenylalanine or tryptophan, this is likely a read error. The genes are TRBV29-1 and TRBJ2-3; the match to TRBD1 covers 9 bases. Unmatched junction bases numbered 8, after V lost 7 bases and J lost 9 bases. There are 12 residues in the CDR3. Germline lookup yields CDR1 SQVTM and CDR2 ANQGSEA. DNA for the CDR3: TGCAGCGCCCGAGGGACAGGGCAAACGCAGTATGTT. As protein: CSARGTGQTQYV.

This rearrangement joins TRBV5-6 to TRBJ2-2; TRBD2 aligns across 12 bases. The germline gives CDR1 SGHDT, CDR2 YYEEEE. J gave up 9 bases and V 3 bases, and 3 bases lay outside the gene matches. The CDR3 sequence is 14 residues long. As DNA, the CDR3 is TGTGCCAGCAGCTCGACTAGCGGGGGCCGGGAGCTGTTTTTT. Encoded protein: CASSSTSGGRELFF. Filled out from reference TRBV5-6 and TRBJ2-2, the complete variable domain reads DAGVTQSPTHLIKTRGQQVTLRCSPKSGHDTVSWYQQALGQGPQFIFQYYEEEERQRGNFPDRFSGHQFPNYSSELNVNALLLGDSALYLCASSSTSGGRELFFGEGSRLTVL.

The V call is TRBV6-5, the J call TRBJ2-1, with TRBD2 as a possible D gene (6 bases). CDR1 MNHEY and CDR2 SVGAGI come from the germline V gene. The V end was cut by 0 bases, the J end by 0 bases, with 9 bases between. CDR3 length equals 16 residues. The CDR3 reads CASSYSHGSSYNEQFF. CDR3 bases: TGTGCCAGCAGTTACTCCCACGGGAGCTCCTACAATGAGCAGTTCTTC.

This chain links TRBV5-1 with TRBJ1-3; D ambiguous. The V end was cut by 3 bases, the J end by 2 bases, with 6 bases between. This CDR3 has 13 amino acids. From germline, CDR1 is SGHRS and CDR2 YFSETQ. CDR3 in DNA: TGCGCCAGCAGCTCAAGCACTGGAAACACCATATATTTT. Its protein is CASSSSTGNTIYF.

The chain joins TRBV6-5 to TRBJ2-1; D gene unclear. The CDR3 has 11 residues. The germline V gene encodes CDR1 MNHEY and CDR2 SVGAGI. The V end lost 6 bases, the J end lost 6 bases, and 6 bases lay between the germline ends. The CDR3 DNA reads TGTGCCAGCAGCCAGACCAATGAGCAGTTCTTC. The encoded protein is CASSQTNEQFF.

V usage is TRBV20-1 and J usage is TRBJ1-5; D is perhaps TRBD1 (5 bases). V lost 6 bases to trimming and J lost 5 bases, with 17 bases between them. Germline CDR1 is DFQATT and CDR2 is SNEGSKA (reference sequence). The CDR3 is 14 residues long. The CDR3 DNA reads TGCAGTGCCGCTTCCTCAGGGCTGGATCAGCCCCAGCATTTT. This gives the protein CSAASSGLDQPQHF.

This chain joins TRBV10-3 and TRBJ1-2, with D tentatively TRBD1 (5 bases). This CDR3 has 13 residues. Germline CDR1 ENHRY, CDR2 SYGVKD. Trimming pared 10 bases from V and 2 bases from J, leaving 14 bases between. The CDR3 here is CATSRDPNYGYTF. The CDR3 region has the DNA TGTGCCACCTCCCGGGACCCCAACTATGGCTACACCTTC.

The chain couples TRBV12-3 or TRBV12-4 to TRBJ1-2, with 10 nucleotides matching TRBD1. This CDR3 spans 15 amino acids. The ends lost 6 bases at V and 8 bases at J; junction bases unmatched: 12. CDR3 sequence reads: CASSLLRDRGGGYTF. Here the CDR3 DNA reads TGTGCCAGCAGCCTGCTCCGGGACAGGGGAGGCGGCTACACCTTC.

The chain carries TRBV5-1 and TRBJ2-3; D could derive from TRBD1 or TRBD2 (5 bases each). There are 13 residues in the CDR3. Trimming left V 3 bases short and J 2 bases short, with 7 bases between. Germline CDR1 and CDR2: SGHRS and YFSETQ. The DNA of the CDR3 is TGCGCCAGCAGCTGGGGGACCACAGATACGCAGTATTTT. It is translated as CASSWGTTDTQYF.

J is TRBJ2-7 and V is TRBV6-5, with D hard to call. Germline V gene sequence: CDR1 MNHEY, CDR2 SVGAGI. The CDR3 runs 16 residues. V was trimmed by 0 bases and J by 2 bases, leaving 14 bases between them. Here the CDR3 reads CASSYSTDDVPYEQYF. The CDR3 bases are TGTGCCAGCAGTTACTCGACGGACGACGTTCCCTACGAGCAGTACTTC.

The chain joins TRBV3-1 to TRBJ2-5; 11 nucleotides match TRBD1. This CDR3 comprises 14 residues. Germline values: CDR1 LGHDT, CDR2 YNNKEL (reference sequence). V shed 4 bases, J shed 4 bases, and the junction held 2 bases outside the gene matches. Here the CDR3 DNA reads TGTGCCAGCAGCCGAGGGACAGGGGGAGAGACCCAGTACTTC. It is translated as CASSRGTGGETQYF.

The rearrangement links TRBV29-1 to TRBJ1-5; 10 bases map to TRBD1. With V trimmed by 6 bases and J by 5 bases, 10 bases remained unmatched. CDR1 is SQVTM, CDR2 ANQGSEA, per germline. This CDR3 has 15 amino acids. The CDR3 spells CSVGVTGGADQPQHF. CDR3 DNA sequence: TGCAGCGTCGGAGTGACAGGGGGCGCGGATCAGCCCCAGCATTTT.

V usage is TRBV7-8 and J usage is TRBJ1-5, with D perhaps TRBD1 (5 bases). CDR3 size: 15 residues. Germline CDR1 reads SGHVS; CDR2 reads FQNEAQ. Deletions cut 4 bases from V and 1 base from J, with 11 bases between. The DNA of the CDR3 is TGTGCCAGCAGCTGGGCCGAGGGGAGCAATCAGCCCCAGCATTTT. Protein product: CASSWAEGSNQPQHF.